One sample yielded the 8 T cell receptor beta chains listed below, sequenced in a study of a mutant IDH1 vaccine in newly diagnosed glioma. The assay was immunoSEQ multiplex PCR, and TCRdb's table has in-frame clones only and misses some. The table records around 41,000 clones, more than 60% of them present only once. Documented time point: week 23, last vaccination. Topical imiquimod was applied with each vaccine dose, which held 300 ug of mutant IDH1 20-mer peptide. Their cognate antigens are unknown. This specimen consisted of PBMCs, obtained from a glioma patient whose treatment included an IDH1 peptide vaccine. These receptors originate from a woman between 40 and 50 years old with glioma. Some clones in this sample may be carry-over from other donors' samples.

This chain joins TRBV10-3 and TRBJ1-2; no definite D call. Germline loops: CDR1 ENHRY, CDR2 SYGVKD. Trimming left V 3 bases short and J 0 bases short, with 5 bases between. The CDR3 has 13 residues. The CDR3, as DNA: TGTGCCATCAGTGACAGCACTAACTATGGCTACACCTTC. This sequence encodes CAISDSTNYGYTF.

V usage is TRBV29-1 and J usage is TRBJ1-2, with D unresolved. Germline V gene sequence: CDR1 SQVTM, CDR2 ANQGSEA. V shed 5 bases and J shed 2 bases, with 9 bases lying between them. The CDR3 is made up of 12 amino acids. CDR3 residues: CSVIDLNYGYTF. DNA of the CDR3: TGCAGCGTTATAGATTTGAACTATGGCTACACCTTC. The full variable domain, in which reference TRBV29-1 and TRBJ1-2 provide the parts outside the CDR3, is SAVISQKPSRDICQRGTSLTIQCQVDSQVTMMFWYRQQPGQSLTLIATANQGSEATYESGFVIDKFPISRPNLTFSTLTVSNMSPEDSSIYLCSVIDLNYGYTFGSGTRLTVV.

V usage is TRBV7-8 and J usage is TRBJ1-2; D ambiguous. V was shortened by 5 bases and J by 2 bases, with 12 bases between the two germline ends. Looked up from germline, CDR1 is SGHVS and CDR2 is FQNEAQ. This CDR3 is built from 14 residues. CDR3 coding DNA: TGTGCCAGCAGCCCTCGGGCAGCCAACTATGGCTACACCTTC. This gives the protein CASSPRAANYGYTF. Together with reference TRBV7-8 and TRBJ1-2, the CDR3 gives the full variable domain: GAGVSQSPRYKVAKRGQDVALRCDPISGHVSLFWYQQALGQGPEFLTYFQNEAQLDKSGLPSDRFFAERPEGSVSTLKIQRTQQEDSAVYLCASSPRAANYGYTFGSGTRLTVV.

This clone was picked up a small number of times. The chain employs TRBV2 and TRBJ1-5; tentatively, D is TRBD1 (6 bases). V was pared by 9 bases and J by 6 bases, with 15 bases between. Germline V lookup: CDR1 SNHLY, CDR2 FYNNEI. The CDR3 is 13 amino acids. The DNA of the CDR3 is TGTGCCAGTGTGGGGGGGCGCCTTCAGCCCCAGCATTTT. Protein product: CASVGGRLQPQHF.

The sample holds one count of this clone. The chain joins TRBV7-2 to TRBJ2-1; TRBD2 matches at 10 bases. Germline V gene sequence: CDR1 SGHTA, CDR2 FQGNSA. V shed 8 bases, J shed 0 bases, and the junction held 4 bases outside the gene matches. The CDR3 has 15 amino acids. DNA for the CDR3: TGTGCCAGCTTGGTAGCGGGGGGCTCCTACAATGAGCAGTTCTTC. It yields the protein CASLVAGGSYNEQFF.

The gene calls are TRBV4-2 and TRBJ2-1; D gene unclear. Germline V CDR1 and CDR2: LGHNA, YNFKEQ. This CDR3 is built from 13 residues. Trimming pared 4 bases from V and 5 bases from J, leaving 9 bases between. The CDR3 reads CASSPPGHNEQFF. CDR3 coding DNA: TGTGCCAGCAGCCCACCTGGGCACAATGAGCAGTTCTTC.

The rearrangement links TRBV7-9 to TRBJ2-7, with TRBD2 matching 9 bases. The V segment lost 6 bases and the J segment 9 bases; nucleotides outside the gene matches: 9. The CDR3 loop spans 13 amino acids. Germline values: CDR1 SEHNR, CDR2 FQNEAQ (reference sequence). CDR3 nucleotide sequence: TGTGCCAGCAGGGGTAGCGGGGGACCAGGGCAGTACTTC. Amino acid sequence: CASRGSGGPGQYF. Together with reference TRBV7-9 and TRBJ2-7, the CDR3 gives the full variable domain: DTGVSQNPRHKITKRGQNVTFRCDPISEHNRLYWYRQTLGQGPEFLTYFQNEAQLEKSRLLSDRFSAERPKGSFSTLEIQRTEQGDSAMYLCASRGSGGPGQYFGPGTRLTVT.

This clone was detected a few times. This chain joins TRBV19 and TRBJ1-4; 7 bases are shared with TRBD1. The CDR3 contains 16 residues. V shed 3 bases and J 3 bases; nucleotides not matched to a gene: 7. The V gene's germline CDR1 is LNHDA and CDR2 SQIVND (reference sequence). DNA of the CDR3: TGTGCCAGTAGTATCGCTTCCGGGACAGCTAATGAAAAACTGTTTTTT. It codes for CASSIASGTANEKLFF.